This is a list of T cell receptor beta chains from one sample in a study of beta chain features in type 1 diabetes. The repertoire was sequenced with immunoSEQ multiplex PCR; TCRdb's copy has only in-frame clones and lacks some. Of about 220,000 clones in the sample, around 9.9% were seen once. Material: central memory CD4+ T cells from blood. Receptors originate from a man aged 18-30 years in good health. Each CDR3 is given with its conserved first and last residue. Each record gives: clone size, V gene, J gene, CDR3 protein. The listing skips clone size in some rows; elsewhere it reads once, few, many or a size class.

clone_size: .
v_call: TRBV13
j_call: TRBJ2-4
cdr3_aa: CASSLVVEGENIQYF

clone_size: many
v_call: TRBV25-1
j_call: TRBJ2-7
cdr3_aa: CASSEEGRSYEQYF

clone_size: few
v_call: TRBV27
j_call: TRBJ1-3
cdr3_aa: CASSPTGSGNTIYF

clone_size: few
v_call: TRBV15
j_call: TRBJ2-7
cdr3_aa: CATSTSSTYEQYF

clone_size: .
v_call: TRBV10-3
j_call: TRBJ2-5
cdr3_aa: CAISVQAGETQYF

clone_size: .
v_call: TRBV7-2
j_call: TRBJ2-1
cdr3_aa: CASSLTSGSFDEQFF

clone_size: many
v_call: TRBV6-1
j_call: TRBJ2-3
cdr3_aa: CASSEGDWRYF

clone_size: .
v_call: TRBV11-2
j_call: TRBJ2-3
cdr3_aa: CASSLVGDRGIDTQYF

clone_size: few
v_call: TRBV7-9
j_call: TRBJ1-2
cdr3_aa: CASSSDRILYGYTF

clone_size: .
v_call: TRBV7-9
j_call: TRBJ2-1
cdr3_aa: CASSSQLGQYNEQFF

clone_size: few
v_call: TRBV19
j_call: TRBJ2-1
cdr3_aa: CASSNDYRQSTYNEQFF

clone_size: few
v_call: TRBV30
j_call: TRBJ2-5
cdr3_aa: CAWSYRGETQYF

clone_size: .
v_call: TRBV7-3
j_call: TRBJ2-1
cdr3_aa: CASSLNGAYNEQFF

clone_size: .
v_call: TRBV11-2
j_call: TRBJ2-5
cdr3_aa: CASSLEQGQQETQYF

clone_size: few
v_call: TRBV11-2
j_call: TRBJ1-4
cdr3_aa: CASSLDRHPVEKLFF

clone_size: .
v_call: TRBV5-1
j_call: TRBJ2-2
cdr3_aa: CASSSGTPGTGELFF

clone_size: .
v_call: TRBV7-2
j_call: TRBJ2-7
cdr3_aa: CASSLMGLATGGEQYF

clone_size: few
v_call: TRBV11-3
j_call: TRBJ2-3
cdr3_aa: CASSRTVDTQYF

clone_size: .
v_call: TRBV29-1
j_call: TRBJ2-7
cdr3_aa: CSVEDPTSGRGEQYF

clone_size: .
v_call: TRBV28
j_call: TRBJ2-7
cdr3_aa: CASSLPSSYEQYF

clone_size: .
v_call: TRBV28
j_call: TRBJ2-3
cdr3_aa: CASSPTRGRGSPDTQYF

clone_size: few
v_call: TRBV2
j_call: TRBJ2-3
cdr3_aa: CASNQDRAGTDTQYF

clone_size: few
v_call: TRBV6-6
j_call: TRBJ1-1
cdr3_aa: CASSYRMNTEAFF

clone_size: .
v_call: TRBV6-1
j_call: TRBJ2-5
cdr3_aa: CASSPPGLAEETQYF

clone_size: few
v_call: TRBV2
j_call: TRBJ2-2
cdr3_aa: CASRSNRARNTGELFF

clone_size: many
v_call: TRBV18
j_call: TRBJ1-2
cdr3_aa: CASSPGTERRDGYTF

clone_size: few
v_call: TRBV29-1
j_call: .
cdr3_aa: CSVGLADSSYEQYF

clone_size: .
v_call: TRBV5-6
j_call: TRBJ2-5
cdr3_aa: CASSPGLAQETQYF

clone_size: few
v_call: TRBV7-9
j_call: TRBJ2-3
cdr3_aa: CASSLNPGLGVKDTQYF

clone_size: few
v_call: TRBV6-6
j_call: TRBJ1-1
cdr3_aa: CAISESQENTEAFF

clone_size: .
v_call: TRBV6-6
j_call: TRBJ2-7
cdr3_aa: CASSYSLGYEQYF

clone_size: few
v_call: TRBV27
j_call: TRBJ2-7
cdr3_aa: CASSLRGGTSGRNAYEQYF

clone_size: few
v_call: TRBV18
j_call: TRBJ1-5
cdr3_aa: CASSPDRPTMAQHF

clone_size: many
v_call: TRBV29-1
j_call: TRBJ2-1
cdr3_aa: CSVDSRRSNEQFF

clone_size: many
v_call: TRBV2
j_call: TRBJ2-1
cdr3_aa: CASSGGLLPYNEQFF

clone_size: few
v_call: TRBV2
j_call: TRBJ2-1
cdr3_aa: CASSAGLAGRDEQFF

clone_size: few
v_call: TRBV29-1
j_call: TRBJ1-5
cdr3_aa: CSVAQDNQPQHF

clone_size: few
v_call: TRBV6-5
j_call: TRBJ1-1
cdr3_aa: CASNRGNTEAFF

clone_size: few
v_call: TRBV4-2
j_call: TRBJ2-1
cdr3_aa: CASSQDGRSGFSSYNEQFF

clone_size: .
v_call: TRBV20-1
j_call: TRBJ2-1
cdr3_aa: CSARPFREQFF

clone_size: few
v_call: TRBV5-1
j_call: TRBJ1-2
cdr3_aa: CASSPAGRQGSGYTF

clone_size: few
v_call: TRBV29-1
j_call: TRBJ2-1
cdr3_aa: CSVDPGASWRNEQFF

clone_size: .
v_call: TRBV7-2
j_call: TRBJ2-7
cdr3_aa: CASSLRLDYSYEQYF

clone_size: few
v_call: TRBV20-1
j_call: TRBJ1-1
cdr3_aa: CSAPRTAFF

clone_size: few
v_call: TRBV29-1
j_call: TRBJ2-1
cdr3_aa: CSVEHTRYNEQFF

clone_size: .
v_call: TRBV19
j_call: TRBJ2-5
cdr3_aa: CASSNLETAQETQYF

clone_size: .
v_call: TRBV11-1
j_call: TRBJ2-3
cdr3_aa: CASSFPGQGIDTQYF

clone_size: few
v_call: TRBV15
j_call: TRBJ2-7
cdr3_aa: CATSRDWGISYEQYF

clone_size: many
v_call: TRBV29-1
j_call: TRBJ2-2
cdr3_aa: CSAHNRGDTGELFF

clone_size: .
v_call: TRBV25-1
j_call: TRBJ2-7
cdr3_aa: CASSAGTGSPSSYEQYF

clone_size: .
v_call: TRBV29-1
j_call: TRBJ2-1
cdr3_aa: CSVEGAGRGHYNEQFF

clone_size: few
v_call: TRBV29-1
j_call: TRBJ2-7
cdr3_aa: CSVLGLAGVGEQYF

clone_size: few
v_call: TRBV7-2
j_call: TRBJ2-5
cdr3_aa: CASSLDGGRARETQYF